Following are 3 T cell receptor beta chains from one sample sequenced in a study of blood T cells in healthy people across ages. Primed by a sample-barcoded 5' primer and a J-beta primer mix, a second PCR proceeded for roughly 7 to 12 cycles. TCRdb recomputed calls from the 5' RACE reads with MiXCR, one row per CDR3 protein. The table has roughly 680,000 distinct CDR3 sequences, 40% to 65% seen once. The source material was blood. The receptors stem from a woman of 80 years or more in good health.

This clonotype showed up just once. This chain connects TRBV25-1 to TRBJ1-1; TRBD1 aligns across 9 bases. The CDR3 is 11 residues long. Trimming took 9 bases from V and 6 from J; bases not matched to a gene: 2. The germline V gene encodes CDR1 MGHDK and CDR2 SYGVNS. CDR3 residues: CASGQGSEAFF. CDR3 bases: TGTGCCAGTGGACAGGGGTCTGAAGCTTTCTTT.

J is TRBJ2-5 and V is TRBV28, with D uncertain. Germline V lookup: CDR1 MDHEN, CDR2 SYDVKM. The V and J ends lost 0 bases and 4 bases respectively, with 6 bases between them. The CDR3 covers 13 residues. The CDR3, as DNA: TGTGCCAGCAGTTTATGGGGCGTAGAGACCCAGTACTTC. Encoded protein: CASSLWGVETQYF.

This clonotype came up once. The chain couples TRBV7-3 to TRBJ1-1; D may be TRBD1 (5 bases). The germline V gene has CDR1 SGHTA and CDR2 FQGTGA. The CDR3 is 14 amino acids. V was clipped by 5 bases and J by 5 bases, with 15 bases between them. The CDR3, as DNA: TGTGCCAGCAGCGCTAATGGGGGAGGGACTGAAGCTTTCTTT. Translating it yields CASSANGGGTEAFF.